These 23 T cell receptor beta chains were all obtained from the same sample, sequenced in a study of T cells after yellow fever vaccination. TCRdb itself ran the 5' RACE reads through MiXCR, one entry per CDR3 protein. Of roughly 26,000 distinct CDR3 sequences listed, 5.5% are singletons. This sample comprised PBMCs, either bulk or a sorted T-cell subset (CD4+, CD8+, memory, or dextramer-sorted; not recorded which), obtained 15 days after the yellow fever booster vaccination. The receptors come from a man aged 25 to 40 who received the YFV17D yellow fever vaccine.

The sample holds many counts of this clonotype. The chain recombines TRBV7-9 with TRBJ2-1, with 7 positions matching TRBD2. Losses at the gene ends were 0 bases for V and 6 bases for J; bases not matched to a gene: 20. The CDR3 has 20 residues. Germline assignment: CDR1 SEHNR and CDR2 FQNEAQ (reference sequence). The CDR3 region is CASSLASLATVIGESNEQFF. The CDR3, as DNA: TGTGCCAGCAGCTTAGCGTCACTAGCGACGGTAATAGGAGAAAGCAATGAGCAGTTCTTC.

This clonotype has at least ten counts. The CDR3 DNA reads as TGTGCCAGCAGCTCCGGGACACTGAACACTGAAGCTTTCTTT. Translated, it gives CASSSGTLNTEAFF. The chain links TRBV12-3 or TRBV12-4 to TRBJ1-1; possibly TRBD1 for D (6 bases). V gave up 6 bases and J gave up 0 bases, with 11 bases separating them. This CDR3 has 14 residues.

This clonotype was seen at least ten times. The chain combines TRBV11-1 with TRBJ2-1, with D possibly being TRBD1 (7 bases). This CDR3 comprises 18 residues. CDR1 SGHAT and CDR2 FQDESV come from the germline V gene (reference sequence). Trimming cost V 0 bases and J 1 base, with 16 bases left between them. For the CDR3, the DNA is TGTGCCAGCAGCTTAGCAAGGGAACAGGGGACTTCCTACAATGAGCAGTTCTTC. Protein sequence: CASSLAREQGTSYNEQFF.

This clonotype was observed at least ten times. J is TRBJ2-3 and V is TRBV10-3, with TRBD2 as a possible D gene (6 bases). With 10 bases removed from V and 5 bases from J, the gap between germline ends came to 25 bases. Looked up from germline, CDR1 is ENHRY and CDR2 is SYGVKD. The CDR3 contains 16 residues. The CDR3 spells CASQSIGTPAVDTQYF. Here the CDR3 DNA reads TGTGCCAGCCAGTCGATCGGGACTCCGGCGGTAGATACGCAGTATTTT.

The chain is built from TRBV3-1 and TRBJ2-6; 13 nucleotides match TRBD2. The CDR3 length is 20 residues. Germline values: CDR1 LGHDT, CDR2 YNNKEL (reference sequence). The V and J ends lost 11 bases and 4 bases, in that order; junction bases with no gene match: 20. CDR3 protein: CACCIGVRTSGREGANVLTF. Here the CDR3 DNA reads TGTGCCTGCTGCATTGGGGTCCGTACTAGCGGGAGGGAAGGGGCCAACGTCCTGACTTTC.

In the case of this clonotype: This may be a read error: a much more frequent sequence differs by one nucleotide. No conserved phenylalanine or tryptophan ends this CDR3, so it is likely a read error. The chain employs TRBV7-9 and TRBJ2-7; TRBD2 matches 11 bases. This CDR3 comprises 15 residues. Trimming removed 5 bases from V and 7 bases from J; junction bases left unmatched: 10. Germline CDR1 SEHNR, CDR2 FQNEAQ (reference sequence). The CDR3 DNA is TGTGCCAGCAGCCCGTCACTAGCGGGAGTACGAGAGCAGTACTCC. As protein: CASSPSLAGVREQYS.

In this sample, this clonotype turned up many times. The chain is built from TRBV18 and TRBJ1-2; D call uncertain. Germline-derived CDR1 and CDR2 are KGHSH and LQKENI. The CDR3 has 13 amino acids. The V end lost 1 base, the J end lost 4 bases, and 7 bases lay between the germline ends. The CDR3 DNA reads TGTGCCAGCTCACCACGGCAAGTCTATGGCTACACCTTC. The encoded protein is CASSPRQVYGYTF.

This clonotype was observed at least ten times. The rearrangement joins TRBV10-3 to TRBJ2-7, with D unresolved. CDR1 ENHRY and CDR2 SYGVKD come from the germline V gene. V dropped 6 bases and J dropped 0 bases, with 6 bases sitting between them. This CDR3 is built from 12 residues. This CDR3 is CAISRLSYEQYF. The CDR3 DNA is TGTGCCATCAGCAGACTCTCCTACGAGCAGTACTTC.

This clonotype has a count of ten or more. This chain uses TRBV20-1 with TRBJ2-2; 8 nucleotides match TRBD1. Germline lookup yields CDR1 DFQATT and CDR2 SNEGSKA (reference sequence). V lost 1 base, J lost 0 bases, and 4 bases stayed unmatched. CDR3 length: 16 residues. The CDR3 here is CSARGAGGANTGELFF. CDR3 DNA: TGCAGTGCTAGAGGGGCAGGGGGCGCGAACACCGGGGAGCTGTTTTTT.

This clonotype has ten or more counts. The rearrangement links TRBV20-1 to TRBJ1-2; 7 bases are shared with TRBD1. CDR3 size: 15 residues. Germline CDR1 reads DFQATT; CDR2 reads SNEGSKA (reference sequence). J gave up 4 bases and V 6 bases, and 14 bases lay outside the gene matches. The CDR3 reads CSASKRDSGGYGYTF. The DNA of the CDR3 is TGCAGTGCGAGCAAACGGGACAGTGGGGGCTATGGCTACACCTTC.

This clonotype is termed medium-sized. CDR3 in DNA: TGCAGCGTTGACGGGAATCGGGGTGGGGATGAGCAGTTCTTC. Its translation: CSVDGNRGGDEQFF. This rearrangement joins TRBV29-1 to TRBJ2-1; TRBD2 is a possible D gene (5 bases). V lost 3 bases and J lost 8, with 17 bases in between. The CDR3 has 14 residues. CDR1 and CDR2 from the germline V gene are SQVTM and ANQGSEA.

This clonotype was seen repeatedly, ten times or more. This chain uses TRBV29-1 with TRBJ1-4, with D maybe TRBD1 (5 bases). The CDR3 covers 13 residues. The ends were cut back, 7 bases at V and 0 bases at J, with 9 bases in the middle. Germline V gives CDR1 SQVTM, CDR2 ANQGSEA. CDR3 bases: TGCAGCGCTGGGGGTCCAACTAATGAAAAACTGTTTTTT. Protein: CSAGGPTNEKLFF.

By share, this clonotype ranks as medium-sized. V is TRBV12-3 or TRBV12-4 and J is TRBJ1-2; D gene unclear. This CDR3 is 12 amino acids long. The germline V and J ends were trimmed by 6 bases and 7 bases, with 12 bases remaining between them. The CDR3 region is CASSLGSGGYTF. CDR3 in DNA: TGTGCCAGCAGCCTGGGGTCGGGTGGCTACACCTTC.

The sample holds many counts of this clonotype. This chain connects TRBV10-3 to TRBJ2-7; D might be TRBD2 (6 bases). Trimming cost V 8 bases and J 7 bases, with 33 bases left between them. Germline V gene sequence: CDR1 ENHRY, CDR2 SYGVKD. The CDR3 contains 18 residues. Here the CDR3 reads CAIRRERTVGRTCLEQYF. CDR3 DNA: TGTGCCATCCGGAGGGAAAGGACCGTTGGGCGTACATGCCTGGAGCAGTACTTC.

This clonotype was seen ten or more times. The gene calls are TRBV20-1 and TRBJ2-7; 7 nucleotides match TRBD2. Trimming at V came to 2 bases and at J to 1 base, leaving 5 bases not matched to a gene. Looked up from germline, CDR1 is DFQATT and CDR2 is SNEGSKA (reference sequence). This CDR3 is 14 amino acids long. The CDR3 protein is CSARRASGSYEQYF. The CDR3 DNA reads as TGCAGTGCTAGACGGGCTAGCGGTTCCTACGAGCAGTACTTC.

This clonotype appeared a few times. The chain joins TRBV19 to TRBJ2-7; TRBD1 is a possible D gene (6 bases). V lost 11 bases and J 2 bases, leaving 16 bases between the germline ends. This CDR3 has 13 amino acids. The germline V gene encodes CDR1 LNHDA and CDR2 SQIVND (reference sequence). DNA for the CDR3: TGTGCCGGCGGAGGACAGACAGCCTACGAGCAGTACTTC. This codes for CAGGGQTAYEQYF.

This clonotype is judged medium-sized. V usage is TRBV5-1 and J usage is TRBJ2-5; D gene unclear. Per germline, CDR1 SGHRS and CDR2 YFSETQ. CDR3 length: 15 amino acids. The V end was cut by 3 bases, the J end by 0 bases, with 12 bases between. The CDR3 nucleotides are TGCGCCAGCAGCTCGCCCCTGGGGTACCAAGAGACCCAGTACTTC. It encodes CASSSPLGYQETQYF.

This clonotype was counted many times. This rearrangement joins TRBV11-3 to TRBJ2-3; 7 nucleotides align to TRBD2. Germline V gives CDR1 SGHNT, CDR2 YENEEA. The CDR3 spans 15 residues. Unmatched junction bases numbered 6, after V lost 1 base and J lost 5 bases. The DNA for the CDR3 is TGTGCCAGCAGCTTAGGAGCGGGATTTGGAGATACGCAGTATTTT. Translation: CASSLGAGFGDTQYF.

For this clonotype: This may be a read error, as it is one base from a much larger clone. The chain has TRBV5-1 and TRBJ1-2; possibly TRBD1 for D (5 bases). The germline CDR1 and CDR2 sequences are SGHRS and YFSETQ. This CDR3 region has 14 residues. The DNA for the CDR3 is TGCGCCAGCAGGGCCGGGGCAAATAACTATGACTACACCTTC. Residues: CASRAGANNYDYTF.

There are many counts of this clonotype. This rearrangement joins TRBV5-1 to TRBJ1-2; 7 nucleotides line up with TRBD1. The ends lost 4 bases at V and 4 bases at J; junction bases unmatched: 1. This CDR3 is 12 amino acids long. Germline V gene data show CDR1 as SGHRS and CDR2 as YFSETQ. The CDR3 region has the DNA TGCGCCAGCAGCGGGGACAGCTATGGCTACACCTTC. Protein product: CASSGDSYGYTF.

This clonotype showed up many times. The rearrangement joins TRBV20-1 to TRBJ2-7; possible D gene TRBD2, 6 bases. V was cut by 4 bases and J by 0 bases, with 22 bases left in between. The CDR3 is 17 residues long. CDR1 and CDR2 from the germline V gene are DFQATT and SNEGSKA (reference sequence). The CDR3 region has the DNA TGCAGTGCTACCGCGGCGGGGTTTAGCGATATCTCCTACGAGCAGTACTTC. Translation gives CSATAAGFSDISYEQYF.

This clonotype appeared many times. The rearrangement uses TRBV20-1 and TRBJ2-7, with TRBD2 identical over 12 bases. V shed 0 bases and J 3 bases; nucleotides not matched to a gene: 9. The germline gives CDR1 DFQATT, CDR2 SNEGSKA (reference sequence). This CDR3 comprises 17 residues. In DNA, the CDR3 is TGCAGTGCTAGAGATCCAGCTCTGACTAGCGGGAGCTACGAGCAGTACTTC. Amino acid sequence: CSARDPALTSGSYEQYF.

This clonotype was detected ten times or more. V is TRBV7-3 and J is TRBJ2-2; D gene ambiguous. Germline V lookup: CDR1 SGHTA, CDR2 FQGTGA. The V gene lost 4 bases and the J gene lost 2 bases, with 8 bases spanning the gap. The CDR3 is made up of 14 amino acids. Written as DNA, the CDR3 is TGTGCCAGCAGCTCGGGCCTTAACACCGGGGAGCTGTTTTTT. It yields the protein CASSSGLNTGELFF.